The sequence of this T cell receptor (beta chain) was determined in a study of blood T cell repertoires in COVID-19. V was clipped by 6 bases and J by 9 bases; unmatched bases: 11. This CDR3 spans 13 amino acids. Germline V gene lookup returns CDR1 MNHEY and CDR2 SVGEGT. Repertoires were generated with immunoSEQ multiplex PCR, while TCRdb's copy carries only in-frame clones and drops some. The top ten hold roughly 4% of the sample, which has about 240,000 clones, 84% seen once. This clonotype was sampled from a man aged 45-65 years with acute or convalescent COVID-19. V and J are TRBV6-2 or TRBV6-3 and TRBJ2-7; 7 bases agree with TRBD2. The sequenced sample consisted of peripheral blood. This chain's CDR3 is CASSFGLESVQYF. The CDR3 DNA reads TGTGCCAGCAGCTTTGGACTAGAAAGCGTGCAGTACTTC.